This record looks at one T cell receptor (beta chain) sequence and its context. This specimen belongs to a study of blood T cell repertoires in COVID-19. Study at large: PBMCs, B-cell-depleted T cells, or T cells provided the cDNA or gDNA that made up the material.

As originally analysed: Amplification from reference gene primers served as the basis for estimated nucleated cell counts. Profiled with immunoSEQ multiplex PCR; TCRdb holds only in-frame clones, not every one. V and J calls and clone size are those listed in that table; D and trimming were worked out from the DNA. The data hold 200,000 to 250,000 clones, with roughly four fifths observed a single time. Participants spanned ages about 18 to 90 years and resided in roughly 22 US areas. Recovery meant two consecutive negative NP/OP PCR tests, professional clearance, or resolved symptoms. The sequencing sample was made of PBMCs or T cells enriched from blood (not recorded which). This TCR came from a man between 60 and 70 years old who had recovered from COVID-19.

The CDR3 DNA reads as TGTGCCAGCAGTTACTCGAATATCGGTAACTATGGCTACACCTTC. Translation: CASSYSNIGNYGYTF. The V gene is TRBV6-5, the J gene TRBJ1-2; D remains unclear. The CDR3 totals 15 residues. Germline-derived CDR1 and CDR2 are MNHEY and SVGAGI. V was trimmed by 0 bases and J by 1 base, leaving 9 bases between them.